This T cell receptor (beta chain) was captured by sequencing in a study of cytomegalovirus exposure and HLA in healthy donors (dated by TCRdb to about 2017). Regarding the study in general: An earlier analysis of a few hundred of the donors reported about 280 Gb of sequence data and 117 million unique TCR beta sequences obtained from around 170 million T cells. HLA typing included class I and class II loci at four-digit resolution. The study aimed to test whether cataloging public T cell receptors could reveal signatures of past pathogen exposure. In addition to the first cohort of 666 subjects, a separate validation cohort of some 120 different subjects was used. An earlier analysis of roughly 580 of the donors used high-throughput TCR beta sequencing to judge whether each TCR beta V gene segment behaved as functional or pseudogenic. An early release that covered some 640 HLA-typed donors contained around 300 gigabases of sequencing data and about 93 million unique TCR sequences. Of the approximately 400 genotyped donors, less than 85% were placed in the genetic ancestry cluster associated with self-reported Caucasian donors. Rather than using new phenotypic data, the later analysis identified candidate immune exposures from TCR beta sequences and from how often those sequences occurred across donors. Because of strong linkage in the cohort, four or five DR-DQ haplotypes were treated as single units for association and clustering. Among about 360 genotyped donors of the cohort, an average of approximately 240,000 unique TCR beta nucleotide sequences were sequenced per donor, roughly a sixth of them non-productive. A later genetic analysis used genome-wide SNP genotypes for about 55% of the 666 donors, treating that subset as a discovery cohort. The number of donors typed differed by locus, with roughly 629-640 for A, B, C, DRB1 and DQB1, 522 for DQA1, 606 for DPA1, and around 450 for DPB1. Using immunosequencing, the study profiled T cell repertoires from 500 to 800 subjects and related those repertoires to cytomegalovirus serostatus. Donor age, sex, ethnicity and CMV serostatus were compiled alongside the repertoire data. All discovery cohort repertoires had been generated on a single sequencing platform. In a later analysis, previously published TCR beta repertoires from about 640 donors were re-analyzed and high-resolution HLA genotyping was added so that TCR occurrence patterns could be studied. The study combined high-throughput TCR immunosequencing, statistical association of individual TCRs with disease status, and machine learning to predict cytomegalovirus infection status. Paper-wide results and their limitations: In this cohort, only TCR beta chains were sequenced, and detectable features were limited by the absence of alpha or paired-chain data. A later analysis found that most CMV-associated TCR beta chains appeared HLA-restricted, with HLA associations seemingly driven largely by CMV exposure. Compared with the 666-donor mean, donors in an Asian-associated ancestry cluster had fewer N-insertions in productive TCRs, according to a later genetic analysis. The authors suggested that the approach could potentially be extended to other disease states and immunological phenotypes. Some IMGT-functional V segments, including TRBV6-2 and TRBV6-3, could not be distinguished by the 87-base-pair reads and were therefore excluded. The classifier was reported to diagnose cytomegalovirus status with high specificity and sensitivity in both the original and validation cohorts. Because HLA typing was unavailable for some donors at each locus, only the typed subset was used in association tests. The only immune exposure information available for the cohort was CMV serostatus. V-gene and J-gene trimming of TCR beta chains was associated with a missense DCLRE1C variant in a later genetic analysis, and the association was replicated in an independent cohort. In a later analysis, some 18,000 TCR beta sequences were associated with specific HLA alleles at a false discovery rate of 0.05. Correlated functional status among segregating V segments might reflect linkage disequilibrium, but an unknown experimental factor could not be ruled out. A further reported finding was that TCR beta sequences accurately predicted the HLA-A and HLA-B alleles for most subjects in the first cohort. Presence/absence analyses assumed roughly uniform sequencing depth across donors, an assumption that may not hold. A cluster of highly shared sequence variants was judged likely to be a technical artifact of the sequencing pipeline. In vitro tests confirmed that a few of the cytomegalovirus-associated TCR beta chains recognize cytomegalovirus antigens. An earlier analysis of some 560 of the donors showed that most TCR beta V segments appeared in productive rearrangements either about 87% or about 30% of the time, which broadly matched IMGT annotations. Across donors, most TCR sequences were observed very rarely, whereas some public TCRs were present in many individuals. Some 15 rarely observed V segments, including chromosome 9 orphons, were excluded from the earlier analysis of approximately 500 of the donors because counts were too low. When HLA alleles, especially DR and DQ, strongly co-occurred, attributing TCR associations to individual alleles was difficult. In a later analysis, HLA-associated TCR beta chains were found to be more clonally expanded and to have lower generation probabilities than equally common non-associated chains. In the study, roughly 160 TCR beta chains were listed as associated with cytomegalovirus. In a later analysis, TCR association rates were found to vary across HLA loci, with the most associated TCRs seen for DRB1 alleles and the fewest for HLA-C alleles. A later analysis reported that several top co-occurrence clusters appeared linked to parvovirus B19, influenza, CMV and Epstein-Barr virus.

Per the germline V gene, SGHTA is the CDR1 and FQGTGA is the CDR2. The CDR3 has 16 amino acids, counting the end cysteine and phenylalanine. This entry keeps only the CDR3 DNA: 48 bases, framed from base 1. The library was made by the immunoSEQ multiplex PCR assay. For the multiplex PCR, a mixture combining 60 forward primers for TCR Vbeta segments and 13 reverse primers for TCR Jbeta segments was used. The CDR3 region of rearranged TCR beta genes was amplified from genomic DNA by a multiplex PCR assay. On the Illumina HiSeq System, the amplified TCR beta libraries were sequenced as 87-base-pair reads. As for how the authors treated the data: A later analysis counted approximately 84 million unique TCR beta chains across the 650 to 700 repertoires, and some 11 million of these chains were shared by at least two donors. A nearest-neighbor algorithm error-corrected the raw reads and collapsed the reads into unique sequences, merging closely related sequences to remove PCR and sequencing errors. CDR3 sequences were aligned to IMGT reference sequences to assign V, D and J gene segments. Each retained sequence needed at least a six-nucleotide match to both a V gene segment and a J gene segment. Rearrangements were called productive when the CDR3 lacked stop codons and stayed in frame with V and J; all others were non-productive. CDR3 was defined according to IMGT convention as the region running from the second conserved V-encoded cysteine to the conserved J-encoded phenylalanine. In an earlier analysis of more than 550 of the donors, sequences lacking an unambiguous match to a single V gene segment were excluded. In an earlier analysis of approximately 590 of the donors, a V segment was called functional when productive rearrangements were above 56.7%, and segregating when the standard deviation between donors exceeded 5%. A statistical classification framework was developed to diagnose cytomegalovirus status using the catalog of TCR beta chain sequences. A later analysis assigned V and J genes by comparing TCR nucleotide sequences with IMGT/GENE-DB human TR gene sequences. The TCRdist pipeline was used in a later analysis to assign CDR3 sequences and most-parsimonious VDJ recombination scenarios. A later analysis defined each TCR beta chain by its CDR3 amino acid sequence plus V-gene family, and excluded reads lacking a unique V-gene family. A later analysis removed roughly 590 highly shared, low-generation-probability nucleotide sequences to deal with suspected cross-contamination and a sequencing artifact. A later analysis calculated a clonal expansion index for each public chain from normalized within-repertoire ranks of inferred template counts. In a later analysis, generation probabilities were computed with a VDJ recombination model fitted to out-of-frame rearrangements, and the resulting probabilities were checked against IGoR. Hypergeometric tests were used in a later analysis to score TCR-TCR, TCR-HLA and TCR-CMV co-occurrence, with a repertoire-size bias correction applied to the TCR pairs. False discovery rates were estimated in a later analysis by permuting HLA or CMV assignments 20 times. A later analysis grouped co-occurring TCRs with DBSCAN, adding TCRdist sequence similarity when clustering within HLA-allele-positive subsets. Repertoires with fewer than 30,000 or more than 120,000 public chains, plus five repertoires with anomalous nucleotide sharing, were excluded from co-occurrence clustering. TCRdb carries this immuneACCESS record with in-frame sequences only. Its versions omit some clonotypes, under half of them owing to an unresolved V gene in the studies checked, with the rest unexplained. V and J calls and clone size follow that table, whereas D and trimming were derived from the DNA. The sample has roughly 100,000 clones on record, 65% to 85% of them singletons. Of the sample, roughly 6.1% is held by the ten largest clones.

The cohort was made up of hundreds of healthy bone marrow donors. At the time of sampling, every cohort member was nominally healthy, though immune exposures that went unrecorded were likely present. The donor was CMV seronegative and belonged to the group of more than 300 seronegative cohort members. Every donor gave a peripheral blood sample, and the peripheral blood mononuclear cells from that sample were used for TCR beta sequencing. Genomic DNA was extracted from the blood cell samples with the Qiagen DNeasy Blood Extraction Kit. With respect to this clone: What antigen it recognizes has not been identified. The junction does not match germline at one end; this may be a read error.

The rearrangement combines TRBV7-3 with TRBJ2-7; a tentative D match to TRBD1 spans 8 bases. Specimen: PBMCs. The receptor comes from a man between 18 and 29 years old in good health and CMV-seronegative. The DNA sequence is as follows: TGTGCCAGCAGCTTAACCAGCACAGGGGGGGAGTACGGGCAGTACTTC. This sequence encodes CASSLTSTGGEYGQYF.